A single T cell receptor beta chain is shown here with its context. Its antigen is unknown. Qualities for individual bases were not recorded, and no much larger clone is one base off. This sample is part of a study of blood T cells in healthy people across ages (dated by TCRdb to between 2015 and 2017). General notes on the study: In model experiments, template switching captured roughly one uniquely barcoded TCR beta cDNA molecule for every two T cells. To avoid experimental bias, donors of different ages were distributed randomly across sequencing lanes. Two additional independent replicas of 1 million unique cDNA reads from the same blood draw were analyzed for two donors (one aged 18 to 30 and one aged 80 or older). The donors were split into four age groups: young (average roughly 15 years), middle-aged (about 40), aged (roughly 65) and long-lived (roughly 88). Age-related changes in TCR beta repertoire diversity were measured in the study by deep sequencing normalized with unique cDNA molecular identifiers. What the research found in general, with its limitations: Observed TCR beta diversity per million T cells fell roughly linearly with age, and a significant reduction was already apparent by age around 40. Estimates of total diversity based on one million sequenced T cells were considered lower bounds and underestimates. A strong correlation was found between observed TCR beta diversity and the percentage of naive T cells measured by flow cytometry. Since profiling was done on bulk unsorted PBMCs, naive and antigen-experienced compartments could not be conclusively compared. Because donor CMV infection status was unknown, age-related changes in expanded clonotypes were potentially confounded. Compared with the aged group, more naive CD4+ T cells, fewer expanded clones and increased TCR diversity were shown by the long-lived group, suggesting age selection.

The V and J ends are trimmed by 8 bases and 10 bases, leaving 15 bases between them. From cysteine to phenylalanine, the CDR3 is 13 amino acids long. The DNA shown is the 39-base CDR3, in frame from base 1. CDR1 and CDR2 (SGHTA, FQGNSA) derive from the germline V gene. The donors were 40 or so Caucasian individuals from Russia, aged roughly 6 to 100 years, who were systemically healthy. Each donor gave 9 to 10 milliliters of peripheral blood, collected into EDTA-treated Vacutainer tubes. PBMCs were isolated by Ficoll-Paque density-gradient centrifugation, with at least 6 million obtained per sample. Total RNA was extracted from PBMCs with Trizol reagent, with at least 5.5 micrograms obtained per sample. The percentages of naive CD45RAhigh/CD27high T cells were determined by flow cytometry on a PBMC aliquot from every donor. Libraries were constructed by 5' RACE. The listed sequencing device is Illumina HiSeq 2500. The second PCR ran for roughly 7 to 12 cycles and used a J-beta primer mix along with a sample-barcoded 5' primer. A template-switch 5' adaptor carrying 12 random nucleotides introduced a unique molecular identifier onto each TCR beta cDNA molecule. At least 2.5 million CDR3-containing paired-end reads were obtained from each sample. All of the RNA was converted into first-strand cDNA using the Mint cDNA synthesis kit, with a TRBC-specific oligonucleotide serving as the primer. Following uracil-DNA glycosylase treatment, all cDNA underwent a first 18-cycle PCR with the universal primers M1SS and BC2_uni_R. The paper's data handling went like this. Each sample was normalized by randomly selecting 1 million high-quality reads, each carrying a distinct molecular identifier. Instead of being binned into consensus sequences, reads with shared molecular identifiers were discarded. MiTCR, run with a Q25 quality threshold and the strictest error-elimination algorithm, handled CDR3 identification, clonotype clustering and error correction. A nonparametric unseen species model using Euler transformation provided a lower-bound estimate of total TCR beta diversity. TCRdb reprocessed the public reads (quality trimming at Q25 with fastp, clone calling with MiXCR) and kept in-frame beta chains. Rows matching on CDR3 protein sequence are summarized as one entry with the most common DNA and genes. What appears here as the V and J calls and clone size reflects TCRdb's work, not the paper's. The table for this sample lists about 1.4 million distinct CDR3 sequences; around 59% of them were counted only once. The ten largest clones take up roughly 7% of the sample.

This clonotype was obtained from a man between 18 and 35 years old in good health. Sequencing input: blood. The chain is encoded by TRBV7-2 joined to TRBJ1-6, with no D gene named confidently. The encoded CDR3 is CASSSKGGSPLHF. The DNA is TGTGCCAGCTCTTCCAAGGGAGGATCACCCCTCCACTTT.